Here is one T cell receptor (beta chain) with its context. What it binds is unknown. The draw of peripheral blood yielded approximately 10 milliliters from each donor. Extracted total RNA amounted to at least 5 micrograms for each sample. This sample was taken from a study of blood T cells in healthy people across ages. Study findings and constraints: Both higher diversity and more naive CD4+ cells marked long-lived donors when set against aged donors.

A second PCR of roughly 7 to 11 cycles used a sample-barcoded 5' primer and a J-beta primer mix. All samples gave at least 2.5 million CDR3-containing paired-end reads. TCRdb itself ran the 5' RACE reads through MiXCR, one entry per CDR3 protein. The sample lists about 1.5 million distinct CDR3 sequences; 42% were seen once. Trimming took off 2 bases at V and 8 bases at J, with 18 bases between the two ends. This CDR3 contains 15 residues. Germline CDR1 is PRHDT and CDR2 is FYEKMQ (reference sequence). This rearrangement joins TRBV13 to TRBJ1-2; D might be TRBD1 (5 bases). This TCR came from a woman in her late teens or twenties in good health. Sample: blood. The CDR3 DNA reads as TGTGCCAGCAGCTTAACCCCCGGAAACAACAGGGGCTACACCTTC. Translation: CASSLTPGNNRGYTF. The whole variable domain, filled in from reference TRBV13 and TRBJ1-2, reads AAGVIQSPRHLIKEKRETATLKCYPIPRHDTVYWYQQGPGQDPQFLISFYEKMQSDKGSIPDRFSAQQFSDYHSELNMSSLELGDSALYFCASSLTPGNNRGYTFGSGTRLTVV.